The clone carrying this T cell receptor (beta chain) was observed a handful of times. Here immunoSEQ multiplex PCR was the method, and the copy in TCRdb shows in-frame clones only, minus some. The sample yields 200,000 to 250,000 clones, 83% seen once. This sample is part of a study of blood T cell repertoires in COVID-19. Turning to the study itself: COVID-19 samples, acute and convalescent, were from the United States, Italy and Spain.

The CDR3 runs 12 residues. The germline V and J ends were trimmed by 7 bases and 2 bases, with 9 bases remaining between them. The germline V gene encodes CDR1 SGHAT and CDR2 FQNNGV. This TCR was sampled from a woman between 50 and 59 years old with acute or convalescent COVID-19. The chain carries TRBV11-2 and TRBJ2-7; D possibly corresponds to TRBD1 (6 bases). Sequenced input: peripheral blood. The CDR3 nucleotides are TGTGCCAGCACGCAGGGGACCTACGAGCAGTACTTC. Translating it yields CASTQGTYEQYF. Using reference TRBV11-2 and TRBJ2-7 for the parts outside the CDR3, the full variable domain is EAGVAQSPRYKIIEKRQSVAFWCNPISGHATLYWYQQILGQGPKLLIQFQNNGVVDDSQLPKDRFSAERLKGVDSTLKIQPAKLEDSAVYLCASTQGTYEQYFGPGTRLTVT.